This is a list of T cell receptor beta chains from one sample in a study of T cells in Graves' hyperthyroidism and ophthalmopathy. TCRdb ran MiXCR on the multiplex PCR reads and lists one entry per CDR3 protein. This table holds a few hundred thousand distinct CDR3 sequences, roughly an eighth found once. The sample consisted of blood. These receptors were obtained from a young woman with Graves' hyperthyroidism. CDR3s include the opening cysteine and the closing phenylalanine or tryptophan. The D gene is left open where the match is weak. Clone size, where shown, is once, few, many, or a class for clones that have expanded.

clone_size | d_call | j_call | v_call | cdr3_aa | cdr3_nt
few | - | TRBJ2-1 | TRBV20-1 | CSAQIMTRKGFF | TGCAGTGCTCAAATTATGACGAGAAAGGGGTTCTTC
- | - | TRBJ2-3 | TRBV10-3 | CAISVSGDSTDTQYF | TGTGCCATCAGTGTCTCGGGAGATAGCACAGATACGCAGTATTTT
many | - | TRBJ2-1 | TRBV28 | CASSSLLGNEQFF | TGTGCCAGCAGTTCTCTATTGGGGAATGAGCAGTTCTTC
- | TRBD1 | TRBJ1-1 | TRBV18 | CASSPGQGMNTEAFF | TGTGCCAGCTCACCGGGACAGGGAATGAACACTGAAGCTTTCTTT
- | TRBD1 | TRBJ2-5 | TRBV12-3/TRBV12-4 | CASRPGQGQETQYF | TGTGCCAGCAGGCCCGGACAGGGACAAGAGACCCAGTACTTC
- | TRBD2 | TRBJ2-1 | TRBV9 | CASPRGTTYNEQFF | TGTGCCAGCCCCCGCGGGACTACTTACAATGAGCAGTTCTTC
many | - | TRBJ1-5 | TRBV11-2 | CASSLEHGQPQHF | TGTGCCAGCAGCTTAGAGCACGGGCAGCCCCAGCATTTT
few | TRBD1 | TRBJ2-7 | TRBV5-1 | CASSKWTGGSFDEQYF | TGCGCCAGCAGCAAATGGACAGGGGGAAGTTTCGACGAGCAGTACTTC
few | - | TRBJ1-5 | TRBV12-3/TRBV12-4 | CASSTGRQAYGNQPQHF | TGTGCCAGCTCTACGGGACGACAGGCCTACGGCAATCAGCCCCAGCATTTT
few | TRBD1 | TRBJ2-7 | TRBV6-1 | CASGDRVNEQYF | TGTGCCAGCGGGGACAGGGTAAACGAGCAGTACTTC
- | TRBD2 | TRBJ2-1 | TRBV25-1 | CASRPLSSGRDEQFF | TGTGCCAGCAGGCCGCTGAGTAGCGGGAGGGATGAGCAGTTCTTC
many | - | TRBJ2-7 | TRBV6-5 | CASSYSSGSSYEQYF | TGTGCCAGCAGTTACTCCTCCGGCAGCTCCTACGAGCAGTACTTC
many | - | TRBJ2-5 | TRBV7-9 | CASRPGTARETQYF | TGTGCCAGCAGGCCCGGGACGGCGAGAGAGACCCAGTACTTC
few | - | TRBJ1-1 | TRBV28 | CASSGGAGEAFF | TGTGCCAGCAGTGGAGGGGCCGGTGAAGCTTTCTTT
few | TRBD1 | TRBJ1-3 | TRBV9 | CASSVGLTGLASGNTIYF | TGTGCCAGCAGCGTCGGGTTGACAGGGTTGGCTTCTGGAAACACCATATATTTT
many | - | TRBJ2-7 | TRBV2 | CASSGSEGLYEQYF | TGTGCCAGCAGTGGATCTGAGGGACTCTACGAGCAGTACTTC
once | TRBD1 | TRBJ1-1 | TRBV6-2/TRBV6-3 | CASTMTGGGTEAFF | TGTGCCAGCACTATGACAGGGGGCGGCACTGAAGCTTTCTTT
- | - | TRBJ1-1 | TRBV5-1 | CASSFQEDTEAFF | TGCGCCAGCAGCTTCCAGGAGGACACTGAAGCTTTCTTT
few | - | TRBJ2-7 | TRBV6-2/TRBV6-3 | CASSRPSEQYF | TGTGCCAGCAGTAGACCGAGCGAGCAGTACTTC
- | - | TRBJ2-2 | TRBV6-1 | CASRDGRNTGELFF | TGTGCCAGCAGAGACGGACGGAACACCGGGGAGCTGTTTTTT
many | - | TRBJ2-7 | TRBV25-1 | CASSARGPSSYEQYF | TGTGCCAGCAGTGCACGGGGGCCAAGCTCCTACGAGCAGTACTTC
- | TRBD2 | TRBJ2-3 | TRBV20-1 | CSARGVLMASGRTDTQYF | TGCAGTGCACGAGGGGTTTTAATGGCTAGCGGGAGGACAGATACGCAGTATTTT
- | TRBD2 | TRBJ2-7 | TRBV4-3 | CASSQDPAGNSYEQYF | TGCGCCAGCAGCCAAGATCCAGCGGGGAACTCCTACGAGCAGTACTTC
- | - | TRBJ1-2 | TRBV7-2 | CASSLVGPYGYTF | TGTGCCAGCAGCTTAGTAGGGCCCTATGGCTACACCTTC
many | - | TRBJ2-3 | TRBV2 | CASSELGGRTDTQYF | TGTGCCAGCAGTGAACTGGGCGGTCGCACAGATACGCAGTATTTT
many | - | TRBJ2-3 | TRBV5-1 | CASSSQATTDTQYF | TGCGCCAGCAGCTCACAGGCTACCACAGATACGCAGTATTTT
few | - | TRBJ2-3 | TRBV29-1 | CSVEHDHTDTQYF | TGCAGCGTTGAACACGACCACACAGATACGCAGTATTTT
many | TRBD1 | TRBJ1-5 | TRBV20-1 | CSASQGGRNQPQHF | TGCAGTGCTTCACAGGGGGGTCGCAATCAGCCCCAGCATTTT
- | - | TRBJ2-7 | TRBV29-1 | CSVLQMGTYEQYF | TGCAGCGTTCTTCAGATGGGCACCTACGAGCAGTACTTC
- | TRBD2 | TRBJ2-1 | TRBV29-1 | CSVLIANRDYSYNEQFF | TGCAGCGTCCTAATAGCGAACCGGGACTACTCCTACAATGAGCAGTTCTTC
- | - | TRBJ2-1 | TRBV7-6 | CASTSGDTPYNEQFF | TGTGCCAGCACCTCAGGGGACACCCCCTACAATGAGCAGTTCTTC
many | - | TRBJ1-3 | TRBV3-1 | CASSQDLVTEENTIYF | TGTGCCAGCAGCCAAGATCTCGTGACAGAGGAAAACACCATATATTTT
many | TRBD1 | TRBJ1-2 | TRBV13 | CASSFAGQGTYGYTF | TGTGCCAGCAGCTTTGCCGGACAGGGAACCTATGGCTACACCTTC
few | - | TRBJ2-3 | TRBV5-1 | CASSGDGNLRTQYF | TGCGCCAGCAGCGGTGACGGAAACCTGAGAACGCAGTATTTT
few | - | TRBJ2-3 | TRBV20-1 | CSAREHTDTQYF | TGCAGTGCTAGGGAGCACACAGATACGCAGTATTTT
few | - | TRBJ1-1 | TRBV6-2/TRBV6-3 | CASSARGIGEAFF | TGTGCCAGCAGCGCCAGGGGAATCGGTGAAGCTTTCTTT
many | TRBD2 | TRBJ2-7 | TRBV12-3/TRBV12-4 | CASSPGLAEKTYEQYF | TGTGCCAGCAGCCCAGGACTAGCGGAAAAAACCTACGAGCAGTACTTC
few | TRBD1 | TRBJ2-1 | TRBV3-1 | CASSQTGDAYNEQFF | TGTGCCAGCAGCCAAACAGGGGACGCTTACAATGAGCAGTTCTTC
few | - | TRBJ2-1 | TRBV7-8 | CASSPRDGLYNEQFF | TGTGCCAGCAGCCCCCGGGACGGGCTCTACAATGAGCAGTTCTTC
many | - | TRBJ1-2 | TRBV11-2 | CASSLGIGGYGYTF | TGTGCCAGCAGCTTAGGTATTGGGGGCTATGGCTACACCTTC
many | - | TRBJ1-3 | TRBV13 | CASSPKSGNTIYF | TGTGCCAGCAGCCCTAAATCTGGAAACACCATATATTTT
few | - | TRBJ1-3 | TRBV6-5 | CASSYSASSTNTIYF | TGTGCCAGCAGTTACTCGGCCAGTTCAACCAACACCATATATTTT